Listed here are 11 T cell receptor beta chains from one sample, sequenced in a study of OX40 agonist ivuxolimab in advanced cancers. Clones were read by immunoSEQ multiplex PCR, and TCRdb kept only the in-frame ones, dropping some. The sample shows under 55,000 clones, roughly 90% of them seen only once. Specimen: CD4+ or CD8+ T cells sorted from blood, collected in a trial of the OX40 agonist ivuxolimab. Source of these receptors: an adult with an advanced solid tumor such as melanoma, head and neck, liver or kidney cancer.

The chain employs TRBV21-1 and TRBJ1-2. TRBV21-1 is recorded as a pseudogene. The CDR3 has 13 amino acids. The CDR3 region is CASSPTGNYGYTF. For the CDR3, the DNA is TGTGCCAGCAGCCCGACGGGGAACTATGGCTACACCTTC.

The chain is built from TRBV15 and TRBJ1-3; D remains unclear. The CDR3 has 16 amino acids. V dropped 0 bases and J dropped 0 bases, with 9 bases sitting between them. CDR1 and CDR2 (germline): LNHNV, YYDKDF (reference sequence). This chain's CDR3 is CATSRDWTNSGNTIYF. In DNA, the CDR3 is TGTGCCACCAGCAGAGATTGGACGAACTCTGGAAACACCATATATTTT.

The chain recombines TRBV5-4 with TRBJ1-2, with D unresolved. V was pared by 4 bases and J by 7 bases, with 20 bases between. The germline gives CDR1 SGHNT, CDR2 YYREEE (reference sequence). The length of the CDR3 is 15 residues. The CDR3 sequence is CASSQDGLPAIGYTF. The CDR3 DNA sequence: TGTGCCAGCAGCCAAGACGGACTACCCGCTATTGGCTACACCTTC.

V and J are TRBV9 and TRBJ1-1, with D possibly being TRBD1 (5 bases). The CDR3 spans 15 residues. V was cut by 7 bases and J by 3 bases, with 19 bases left in between. CDR1 is SGDLS and CDR2 is YYNGEE in the germline V gene. The CDR3 loop is CASGRAAGMDTEAFF. CDR3 sequence (DNA): TGTGCCAGCGGTCGAGCGGCAGGGATGGACACTGAAGCTTTCTTT.

This clone was picked up one time. V usage is TRBV19 and J usage is TRBJ1-1, with D possibly being TRBD1 (5 bases). This CDR3 has 14 residues. V lost 3 bases and J 1 base, leaving 9 bases between the germline ends. Germline V gives CDR1 LNHDA, CDR2 SQIVND (reference sequence). CDR3 DNA sequence: TGTGCCAGTAGTATGCCAGGGACGAACACTGAAGCTTTCTTT. Translating gives CASSMPGTNTEAFF.

The chain recombines TRBV30 with TRBJ1-3, with D uncertain. Germline CDR1 and CDR2: GTSNPN and SVGIG (reference sequence). This CDR3 has 14 residues. V lost 0 bases to trimming and J lost 0 bases, with 6 bases between them. The CDR3 DNA is TGTGCCTGGAGTGTATTTGGCTCTGGAAACACCATATATTTT. It codes for CAWSVFGSGNTIYF.

The chain links TRBV14 to TRBJ1-3; the D gene is possibly TRBD1 (5 bases). This CDR3 is built from 15 residues. Germline V gene sequence: CDR1 SGHDN, CDR2 FVKESK. V shed 4 bases and J shed 1 base, with 11 bases lying between them. The CDR3 DNA follows: TGTGCCAGCAGCCTCCGACAGTTTTCTGGAAACACCATATATTTT. Translation: CASSLRQFSGNTIYF. Full variable domain (remainder filled in from reference TRBV14 and TRBJ1-3): EAGVTQFPSHSVIEKGQTVTLRCDPISGHDNLYWYRRVMGKEIKFLLHFVKESKQDESGMPNNRFLAERTGGTYSTLKVQPAELEDSGVYFCASSLRQFSGNTIYFGEGSWLTVV.

The J gene is TRBJ2-7, the V gene TRBV6-6, with 9 bases that match TRBD1. J gave up 3 bases and V 1 base, and 1 base lay outside the gene matches. CDR1 is MNHNY, CDR2 SVGAGI, per germline (reference sequence). The CDR3 contains 14 residues. In DNA, the CDR3 is TGTGCCAGCAGTTACTTGGGACAGGGCTACGAGCAGTACTTC. Protein: CASSYLGQGYEQYF.

The gene calls are TRBV30 and TRBJ1-2, with TRBD1 as a possible D gene (5 bases). The CDR3 runs to 15 residues. Germline V CDR1 and CDR2: GTSNPN, SVGIG (reference sequence). Trimming pared 0 bases from V and 2 bases from J, leaving 13 bases between. CDR3 DNA sequence: TGTGCCTGGAGTGTGAACAGGCTCCAAAACTATGGCTACACCTTC. This gives the protein CAWSVNRLQNYGYTF.

This chain uses TRBV7-3 with TRBJ2-5; TRBD2 is a possible D gene (7 bases). Germline V gives CDR1 SGHTA, CDR2 FQGTGA. This CDR3 contains 14 residues. V dropped 5 bases and J dropped 1 base, with 11 bases sitting between them. The CDR3 sequence: CASSKAGAQETQYF. The CDR3 nucleotides are TGTGCCAGCAGCAAGGCGGGGGCCCAAGAGACCCAGTACTTC.

The CDR3 nucleotides are TGTGCCAGCAGCCCGGGGACAGGGCGGAACACTGAAGCTTTCTTT. This codes for CASSPGTGRNTEAFF. The genes are TRBV11-3 and TRBJ1-1; 9 bases line up with TRBD1. Trimming took 5 bases from V and 1 from J; bases not matched to a gene: 5. Germline V gene lookup returns CDR1 SGHNT and CDR2 YENEEA. This CDR3 is 15 amino acids long. Full variable domain (rest looked up from reference TRBV11-3 and TRBJ1-1): EAGVVQSPRYKIIEKKQPVAFWCNPISGHNTLYWYLQNLGQGPELLIRYENEEAVDDSQLPKDRFSAERLKGVDSTLKIQPAELGDSAVYLCASSPGTGRNTEAFFGQGTRLTVV.